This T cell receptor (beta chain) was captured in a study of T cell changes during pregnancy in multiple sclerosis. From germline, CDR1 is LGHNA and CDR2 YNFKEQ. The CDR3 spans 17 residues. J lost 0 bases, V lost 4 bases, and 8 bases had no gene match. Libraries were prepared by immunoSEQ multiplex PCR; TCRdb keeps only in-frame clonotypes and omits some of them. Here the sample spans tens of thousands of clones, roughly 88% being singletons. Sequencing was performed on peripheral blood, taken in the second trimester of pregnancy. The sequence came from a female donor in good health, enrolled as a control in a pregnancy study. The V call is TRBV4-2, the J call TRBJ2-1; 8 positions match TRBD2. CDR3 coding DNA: TGTGCCAGCAGCCGAGCGTTTAGCGGGGTCTCCTACAATGAGCAGTTCTTC. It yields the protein CASSRAFSGVSYNEQFF.